The present T cell receptor (beta chain) was sequenced within a study of cytomegalovirus exposure and HLA in healthy donors. The CDR3 spans 12 residues. The V gene lost 6 bases and the J gene lost 5 bases, with 10 bases spanning the gap. CDR1 is KGHSH, CDR2 LQKENI, per germline. PCR amplification relied on 60 Vbeta primers (plus 13 Jbeta primers). TCRdb keeps only in-frame clones here, not all; method: immunoSEQ multiplex PCR. The data contain roughly 160,000 clones, approximately 77% of them singletons. The V gene is TRBV18, the J gene TRBJ2-5; D is possibly TRBD2 (6 bases). This TCR derives from a man aged 50 or older in good health and CMV-seropositive. The sample taken for sequencing was PBMCs. This CDR3 reads CASSTRGETQYF. CDR3 coding DNA: TGTGCCAGCTCGACTAGGGGCGAGACCCAGTACTTC.